This paragraph covers one T cell receptor beta chain sequence. The record originates from a study of T cell changes during pregnancy in multiple sclerosis. Germline V gene lookup returns CDR1 MNHNS and CDR2 SASEGT. This CDR3 region has 17 residues. V was shortened by 4 bases and J by 0 bases, with 13 bases between the two germline ends. Assay used: immunoSEQ multiplex PCR; TCRdb lists only in-frame clones, some missing. The sample shows approximately 69,000 clones, roughly 91% of them seen only once. This TCR derives from a female donor in good health, enrolled as a control in a pregnancy study. This sample comprised CD4+ T cells from peripheral blood mononuclear cells, obtained in the third trimester of pregnancy. V gene TRBV6-1 combines with J gene TRBJ1-6; no definite D call. The CDR3 protein is CASSAPLLSSYNSPLHF. In DNA form, the CDR3 reads TGTGCCAGCAGTGCCCCCCTTCTCAGCTCCTATAATTCACCCCTCCACTTT.